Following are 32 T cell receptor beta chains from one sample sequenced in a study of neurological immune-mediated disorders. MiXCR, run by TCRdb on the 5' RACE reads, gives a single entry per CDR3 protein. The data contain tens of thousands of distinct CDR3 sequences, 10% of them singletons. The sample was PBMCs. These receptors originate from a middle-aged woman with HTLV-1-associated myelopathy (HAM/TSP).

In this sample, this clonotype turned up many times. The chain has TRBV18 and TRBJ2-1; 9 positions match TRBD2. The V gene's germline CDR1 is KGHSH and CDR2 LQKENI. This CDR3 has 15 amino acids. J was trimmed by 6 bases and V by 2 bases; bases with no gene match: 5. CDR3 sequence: CASSPTAGGPNEQFF. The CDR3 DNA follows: TGTGCCAGCTCACCAACGGCGGGGGGGCCCAATGAGCAGTTCTTC.

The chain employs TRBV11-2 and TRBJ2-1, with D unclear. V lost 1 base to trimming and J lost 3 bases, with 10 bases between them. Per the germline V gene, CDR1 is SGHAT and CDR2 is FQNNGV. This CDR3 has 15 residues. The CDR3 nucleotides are TGTGCCAGCAGCTTAGCAACGAGTCACTACAATGAGCAGTTCTTC. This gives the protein CASSLATSHYNEQFF. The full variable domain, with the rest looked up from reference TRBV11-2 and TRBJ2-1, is EAGVAQSPRYKIIEKRQSVAFWCNPISGHATLYWYQQILGQGPKLLIQFQNNGVVDDSQLPKDRFSAERLKGVDSTLKIQPAKLEDSAVYLCASSLATSHYNEQFFGPGTRLTVL.

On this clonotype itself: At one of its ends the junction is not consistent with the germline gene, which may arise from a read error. Written as DNA, the CDR3 is TGCGACAGCAGCCAGCGGGACAGTACACATTCACCCCTCCACTTT. Protein sequence: CDSSQRDSTHSPLHF. V gene TRBV4-1 combines with J gene TRBJ1-6, with 7 bases lining up with TRBD1. This CDR3 spans 15 amino acids. Germline V gene sequence: CDR1 MGHRA, CDR2 YSYEKL.

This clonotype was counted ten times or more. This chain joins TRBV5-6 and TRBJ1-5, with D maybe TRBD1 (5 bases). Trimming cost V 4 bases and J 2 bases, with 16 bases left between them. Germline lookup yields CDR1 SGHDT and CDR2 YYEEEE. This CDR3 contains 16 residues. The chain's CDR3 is CASSSRRAVGNQPQHF. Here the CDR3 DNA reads TGTGCCAGCAGCAGCCGCAGGGCGGTAGGCAATCAGCCCCAGCATTTT.

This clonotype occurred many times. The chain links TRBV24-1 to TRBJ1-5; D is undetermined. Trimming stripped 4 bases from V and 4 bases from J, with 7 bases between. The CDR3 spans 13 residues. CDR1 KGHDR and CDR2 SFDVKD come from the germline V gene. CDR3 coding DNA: TGTGCCACCAGTGAGAGACTGAATCAGCCCCAGCATTTT. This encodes CATSERLNQPQHF.

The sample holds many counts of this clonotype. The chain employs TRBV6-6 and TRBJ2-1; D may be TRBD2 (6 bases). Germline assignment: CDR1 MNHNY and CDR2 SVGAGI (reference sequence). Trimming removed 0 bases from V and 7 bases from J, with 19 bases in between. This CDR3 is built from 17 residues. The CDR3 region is CASSYSSGLSRGNEQFF. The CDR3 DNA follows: TGTGCCAGCAGTTACTCCTCGGGACTCTCCAGAGGGAATGAGCAGTTCTTC.

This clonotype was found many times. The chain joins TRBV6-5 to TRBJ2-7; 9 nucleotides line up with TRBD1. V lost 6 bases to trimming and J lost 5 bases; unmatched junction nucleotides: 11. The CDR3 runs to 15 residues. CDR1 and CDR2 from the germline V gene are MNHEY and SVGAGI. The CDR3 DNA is TGTGCCAGCAGCCGCAAACCGGGACAGGGCCACGAGCAGTACTTC. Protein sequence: CASSRKPGQGHEQYF.

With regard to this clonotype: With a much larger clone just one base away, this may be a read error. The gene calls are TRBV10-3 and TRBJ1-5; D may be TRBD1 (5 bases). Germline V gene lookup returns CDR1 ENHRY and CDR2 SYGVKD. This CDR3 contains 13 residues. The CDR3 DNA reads TGTGCCCTCAGCGGGGCAGAAAATCAGCCCCAGCATTTT. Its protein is CALSGAENQPQHF.

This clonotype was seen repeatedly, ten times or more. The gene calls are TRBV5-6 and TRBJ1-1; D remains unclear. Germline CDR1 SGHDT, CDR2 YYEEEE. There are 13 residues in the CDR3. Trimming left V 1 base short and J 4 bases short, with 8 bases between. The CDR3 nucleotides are TGTGCCAGCAGCTTGAAGCCTCTCACTGAAGCTTTCTTT. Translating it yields CASSLKPLTEAFF.

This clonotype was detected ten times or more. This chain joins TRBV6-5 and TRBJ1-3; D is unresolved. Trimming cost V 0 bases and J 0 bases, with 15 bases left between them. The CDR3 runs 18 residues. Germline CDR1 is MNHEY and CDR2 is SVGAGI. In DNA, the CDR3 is TGTGCCAGCAGTTACTCGATCCCGACGTCCCTCTCTGGAAACACCATATATTTT. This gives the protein CASSYSIPTSLSGNTIYF.

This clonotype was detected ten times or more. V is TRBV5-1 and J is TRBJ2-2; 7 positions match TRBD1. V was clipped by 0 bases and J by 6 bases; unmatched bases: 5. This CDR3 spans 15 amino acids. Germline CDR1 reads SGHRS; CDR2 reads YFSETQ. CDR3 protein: CASSLGQGISGELFF. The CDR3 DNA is TGCGCCAGCAGCTTGGGACAGGGTATCTCCGGGGAGCTGTTTTTT.

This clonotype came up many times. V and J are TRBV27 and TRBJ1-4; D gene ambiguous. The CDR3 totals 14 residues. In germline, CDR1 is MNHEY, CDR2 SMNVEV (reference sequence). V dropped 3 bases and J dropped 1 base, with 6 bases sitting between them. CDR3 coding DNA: TGTGCCAGCAGTTTCGCACAAACTAATGAAAAACTGTTTTTT. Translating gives CASSFAQTNEKLFF.

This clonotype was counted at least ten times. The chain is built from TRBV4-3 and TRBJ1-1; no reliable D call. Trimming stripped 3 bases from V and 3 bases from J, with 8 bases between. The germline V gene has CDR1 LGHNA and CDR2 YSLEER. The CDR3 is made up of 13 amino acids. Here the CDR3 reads CASSHLLDTEAFF. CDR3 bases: TGCGCCAGCAGCCACCTACTAGACACTGAAGCTTTCTTT.

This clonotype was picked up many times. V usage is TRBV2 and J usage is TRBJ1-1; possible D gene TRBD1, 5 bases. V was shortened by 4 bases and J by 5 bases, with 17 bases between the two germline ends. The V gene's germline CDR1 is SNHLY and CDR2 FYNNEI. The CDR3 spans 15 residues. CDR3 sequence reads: CASSVQMFGGTEAFF. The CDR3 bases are TGTGCCAGCAGTGTTCAGATGTTTGGGGGGACTGAAGCTTTCTTT.

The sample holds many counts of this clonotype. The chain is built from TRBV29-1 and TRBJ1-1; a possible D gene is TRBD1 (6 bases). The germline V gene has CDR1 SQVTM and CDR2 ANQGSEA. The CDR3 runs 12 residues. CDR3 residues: CTYGGLGTEAFF. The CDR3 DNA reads TGCACCTATGGGGGGCTTGGCACTGAAGCTTTCTTT.

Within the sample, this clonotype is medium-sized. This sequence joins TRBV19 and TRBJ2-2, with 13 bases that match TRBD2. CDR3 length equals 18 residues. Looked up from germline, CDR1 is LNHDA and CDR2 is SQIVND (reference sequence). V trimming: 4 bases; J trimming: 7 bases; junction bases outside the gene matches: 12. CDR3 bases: TGTGCCAGTAGTACTGCCCGAGGACTAGCGGGGGTAGGCGGGGAGCTGTTTTTT. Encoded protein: CASSTARGLAGVGGELFF.

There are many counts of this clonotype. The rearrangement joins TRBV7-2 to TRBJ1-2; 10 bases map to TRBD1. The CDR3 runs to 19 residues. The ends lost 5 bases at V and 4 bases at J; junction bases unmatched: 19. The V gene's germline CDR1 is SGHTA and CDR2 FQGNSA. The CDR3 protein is CASSPILSLPGQGSYGYTF. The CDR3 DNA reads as TGTGCCAGCAGCCCTATATTATCACTCCCGGGACAGGGGTCCTATGGCTACACCTTC.

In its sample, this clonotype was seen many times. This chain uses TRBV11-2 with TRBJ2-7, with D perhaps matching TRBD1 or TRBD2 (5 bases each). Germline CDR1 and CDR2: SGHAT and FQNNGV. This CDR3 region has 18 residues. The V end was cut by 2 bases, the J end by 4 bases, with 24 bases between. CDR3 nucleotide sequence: TGTGCCAGCAGCTTATCTGGGAGATCAGGGACGATGAAGTACGAGCAGTACTTC. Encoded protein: CASSLSGRSGTMKYEQYF.

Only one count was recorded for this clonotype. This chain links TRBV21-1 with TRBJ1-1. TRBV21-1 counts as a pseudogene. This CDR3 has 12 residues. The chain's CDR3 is CASSKETTEAFF. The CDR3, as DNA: TGTGCCAGCAGCAAAGAGACCACTGAAGCTTTCTTT.

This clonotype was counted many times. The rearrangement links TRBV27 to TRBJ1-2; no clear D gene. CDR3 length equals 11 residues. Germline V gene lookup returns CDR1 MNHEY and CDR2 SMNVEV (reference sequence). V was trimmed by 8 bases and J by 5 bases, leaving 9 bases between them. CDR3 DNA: TGTGCCAGCGGAGGGTCTTATGGCTACACCTTC. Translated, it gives CASGGSYGYTF.

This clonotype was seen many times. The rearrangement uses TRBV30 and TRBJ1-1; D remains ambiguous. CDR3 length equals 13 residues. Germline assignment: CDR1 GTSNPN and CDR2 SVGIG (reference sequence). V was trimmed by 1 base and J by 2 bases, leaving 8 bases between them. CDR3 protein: CAWSEGYNTEAFF. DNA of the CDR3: TGTGCCTGGAGTGAAGGGTACAACACTGAAGCTTTCTTT. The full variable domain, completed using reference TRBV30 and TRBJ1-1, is SQTIHQWPATLVQPVGSPLSLECTVEGTSNPNLYWYRQAAGRGLQLLFYSVGIGQISSEVPQNLSASRPQDRQFILSSKKLLLSDSGFYLCAWSEGYNTEAFFGQGTRLTVV.

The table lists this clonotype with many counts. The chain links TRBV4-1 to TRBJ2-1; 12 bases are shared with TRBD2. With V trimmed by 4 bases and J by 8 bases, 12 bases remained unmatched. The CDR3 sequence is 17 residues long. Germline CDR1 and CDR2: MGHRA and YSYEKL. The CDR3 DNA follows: TGCGCCAGCAGCCGTCCCTGGGCTAGCGGGGGGGGGGATGAGCAGTTCTTC. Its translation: CASSRPWASGGGDEQFF.

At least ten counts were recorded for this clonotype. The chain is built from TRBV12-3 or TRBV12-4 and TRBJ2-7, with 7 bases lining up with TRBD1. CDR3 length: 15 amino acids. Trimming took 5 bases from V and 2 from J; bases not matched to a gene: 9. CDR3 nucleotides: TGTGCCAGCAGTGCCCGATACAGGGGCCCCTACGAGCAGTACTTC. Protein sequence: CASSARYRGPYEQYF.

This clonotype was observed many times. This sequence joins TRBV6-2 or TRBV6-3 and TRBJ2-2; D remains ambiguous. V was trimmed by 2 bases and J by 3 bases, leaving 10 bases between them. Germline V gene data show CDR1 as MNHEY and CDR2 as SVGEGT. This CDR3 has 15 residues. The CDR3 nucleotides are TGTGCCAGCAGTTACCGGATACGCTACACCGGGGAGCTGTTTTTT. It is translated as CASSYRIRYTGELFF.

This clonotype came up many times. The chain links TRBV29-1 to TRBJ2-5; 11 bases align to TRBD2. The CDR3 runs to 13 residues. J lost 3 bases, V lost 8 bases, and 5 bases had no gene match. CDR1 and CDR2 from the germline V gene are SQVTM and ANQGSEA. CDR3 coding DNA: TGCAGCCTCCAGACTAGCGGGGAAGAGACCCAGTACTTC. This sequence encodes CSLQTSGEETQYF.

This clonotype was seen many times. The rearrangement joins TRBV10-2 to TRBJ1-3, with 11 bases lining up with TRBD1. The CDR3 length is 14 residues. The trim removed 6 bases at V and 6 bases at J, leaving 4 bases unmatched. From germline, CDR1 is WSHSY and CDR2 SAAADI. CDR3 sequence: CASRTGQGVNTIYF. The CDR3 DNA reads TGCGCCAGCAGGACGGGACAGGGGGTAAACACCATATATTTT.

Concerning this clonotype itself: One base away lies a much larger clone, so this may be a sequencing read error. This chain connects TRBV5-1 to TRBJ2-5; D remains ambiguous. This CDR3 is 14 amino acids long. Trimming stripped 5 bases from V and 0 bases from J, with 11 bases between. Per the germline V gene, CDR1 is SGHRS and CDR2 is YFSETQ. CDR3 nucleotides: TGCGCCAGCAGACAAGATGGGGACCAAGAGACCCAGTACTTC. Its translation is CASRQDGDQETQYF.

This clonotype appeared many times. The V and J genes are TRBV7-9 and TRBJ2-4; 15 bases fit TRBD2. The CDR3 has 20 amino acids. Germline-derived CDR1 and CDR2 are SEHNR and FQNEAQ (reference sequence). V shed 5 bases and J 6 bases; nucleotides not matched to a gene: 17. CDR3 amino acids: CASSTGTSGGPTTITNIQYF. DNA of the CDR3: TGTGCCAGCAGCACAGGGACTAGCGGGGGGCCTACTACAATTACAAACATTCAGTACTTC.

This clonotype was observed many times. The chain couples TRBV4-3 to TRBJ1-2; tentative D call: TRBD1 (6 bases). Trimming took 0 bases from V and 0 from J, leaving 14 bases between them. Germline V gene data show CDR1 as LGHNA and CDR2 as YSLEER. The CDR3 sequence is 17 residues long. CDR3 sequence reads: CASSQDPLGHPNYGYTF. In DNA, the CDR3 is TGCGCCAGCAGCCAAGATCCCCTGGGACATCCTAACTATGGCTACACCTTC.

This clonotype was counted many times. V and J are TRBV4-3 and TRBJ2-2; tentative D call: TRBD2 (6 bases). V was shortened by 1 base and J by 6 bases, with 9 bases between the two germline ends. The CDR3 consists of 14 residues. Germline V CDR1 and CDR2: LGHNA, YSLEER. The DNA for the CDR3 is TGCGCCAGCAGCCAAGTTGAGCGGGCCGGGGAGCTGTTTTTT. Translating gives CASSQVERAGELFF.

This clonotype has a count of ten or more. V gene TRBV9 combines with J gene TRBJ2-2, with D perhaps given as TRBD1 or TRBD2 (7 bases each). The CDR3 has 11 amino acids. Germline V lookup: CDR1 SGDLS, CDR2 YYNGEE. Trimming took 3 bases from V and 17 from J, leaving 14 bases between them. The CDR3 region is CASSAGGGCFF. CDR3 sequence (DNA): TGTGCCAGCAGCGCAGGGGGGGGCTGTTTTTTT.

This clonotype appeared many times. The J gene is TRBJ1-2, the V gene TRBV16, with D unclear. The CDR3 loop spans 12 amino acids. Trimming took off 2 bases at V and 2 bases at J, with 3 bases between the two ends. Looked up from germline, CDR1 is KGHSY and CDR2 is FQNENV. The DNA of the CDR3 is TGTGCCAGCAGCCAAGGGAACTATGGCTACACCTTC. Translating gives CASSQGNYGYTF.